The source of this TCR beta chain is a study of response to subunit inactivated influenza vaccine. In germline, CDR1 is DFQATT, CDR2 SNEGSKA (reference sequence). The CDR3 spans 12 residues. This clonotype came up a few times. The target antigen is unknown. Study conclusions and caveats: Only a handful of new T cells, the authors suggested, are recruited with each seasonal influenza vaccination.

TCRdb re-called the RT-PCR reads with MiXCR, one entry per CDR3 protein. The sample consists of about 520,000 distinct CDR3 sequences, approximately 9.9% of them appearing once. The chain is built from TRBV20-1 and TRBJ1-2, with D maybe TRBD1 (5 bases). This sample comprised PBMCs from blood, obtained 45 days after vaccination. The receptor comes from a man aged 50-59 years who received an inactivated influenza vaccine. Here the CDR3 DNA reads TGCAGCCCTCTGGGGGACGTTTATGGCTACACCTTC. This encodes CSPLGDVYGYTF.